The entry that follows covers one TCR beta chain sequence. This record comes from a study of blood T cell repertoires in COVID-19. Turning to the study itself: Some COVID-19 samples were acute and others convalescent; all came from the United States, Italy and Spain. The analysed material was cDNA or gDNA that came from T cells, B-cell-depleted T cells, or PBMCs.

Authors' methods: Estimation of nucleated cell counts relied on the amplification of reference gene primers. Profiled with immunoSEQ multiplex PCR; TCRdb holds only in-frame clones, not every one. V, J and clone size were drawn from that table, and D and trimming were deduced from the DNA. Among some 170,000 clones listed, roughly 80% were seen once. After removal of 3 bases from V and 8 bases from J, the junction contained 10 bases not matched to a gene. The germline V gene encodes CDR1 MNHNS and CDR2 SASEGT. The CDR3 is made up of 16 amino acids. This TCR came from a woman in her 70s with acute or convalescent COVID-19. The sequencing sample was made of peripheral blood. The rearrangement joins TRBV6-1 to TRBJ2-1, with 10 bases aligning to TRBD2. CDR3 DNA: TGTGCCAGCAGTGACTTGCTAGCGGGAGTAATACATGAGCAGTTCTTC. Its protein product is CASSDLLAGVIHEQFF.